The 25 T cell receptor beta chains in this list originate from one sample, sequenced in a study of cytomegalovirus exposure and HLA in healthy donors. The assay was immunoSEQ multiplex PCR, and TCRdb's table has in-frame clones only and misses some. The sample has some 130,000 clones; roughly 93% are singletons. The sequenced sample consisted of PBMCs. The source of these receptors is a man aged 18 to 30 in good health and CMV-seropositive.

The V gene is TRBV10-3, the J gene TRBJ2-7; TRBD1 aligns across 8 bases. Germline CDR1 and CDR2: ENHRY and SYGVKD. There are 14 residues in the CDR3. Germline trimming cut 2 bases from V and 6 bases from J; bases unmatched to any gene: 6. In DNA, the CDR3 is TGTGCCATCAGTGAGGGGGACAGGCCGACCGAGCAGTACTTC. Its translation: CAISEGDRPTEQYF.

The chain joins TRBV6-1 to TRBJ2-1, with 8 positions matching TRBD1. With V trimmed by 4 bases and J by 6 bases, 8 bases remained unmatched. CDR1 and CDR2 (germline): MNHNS, SASEGT. This CDR3 region has 15 residues. CDR3 in DNA: TGTGCCAGCAGTGGCCAGAAAGGACAGGGCAATGAGCAGTTCTTC. Protein: CASSGQKGQGNEQFF.

The V call is TRBV7-2, the J call TRBJ2-1, with TRBD2 as a possible D gene (5 bases). The CDR3 covers 16 residues. Germline CDR1 and CDR2: SGHTA and FQGNSA. V lost 5 bases and J lost 1, with 15 bases in between. CDR3: CASSPREGRSYNEQFF. In DNA form, the CDR3 reads TGTGCCAGCAGCCCCCGCGAGGGCAGGTCCTACAATGAGCAGTTCTTC.

The V gene is TRBV6-1, the J gene TRBJ2-7; possibly TRBD1 for D (6 bases). The CDR3 spans 12 residues. The germline CDR1 and CDR2 sequences are MNHNS and SASEGT. V was trimmed by 3 bases and J by 6 bases, leaving 9 bases between them. The DNA of the CDR3 is TGTGCCAGCAGTGACCGGGACACCGAGCAGTACTTC. Translation gives CASSDRDTEQYF.

The V and J genes are TRBV7-9 and TRBJ2-2; maybe TRBD2 (6 bases). The V end lost 4 bases, the J end lost 1 base, and 10 bases lay between the germline ends. The CDR3 has 15 amino acids. Germline V lookup: CDR1 SEHNR, CDR2 FQNEAQ (reference sequence). The CDR3 sequence: CASSSLRENTGELFF. CDR3 coding DNA: TGTGCCAGCAGCTCCCTGCGGGAGAACACCGGGGAGCTGTTTTTT.

The genes are TRBV5-1 and TRBJ1-1; D gene unclear. The CDR3 is made up of 15 amino acids. Germline-derived CDR1 and CDR2 are SGHRS and YFSETQ. The V and J ends lost 4 bases and 0 bases respectively, with 13 bases between them. The CDR3 sequence is CASSGIQSMNTEAFF. In nucleotides, the CDR3 is TGCGCCAGCAGCGGCATACAGAGTATGAACACTGAAGCTTTCTTT. Full variable domain (remainder filled in from reference TRBV5-1 and TRBJ1-1): KAGVTQTPRYLIKTRGQQVTLSCSPISGHRSVSWYQQTPGQGLQFLFEYFSETQRNKGNFPGRFSGRQFSNSRSEMNVSTLELGDSALYLCASSGIQSMNTEAFFGQGTRLTVV.

This clone was detected once. This chain uses TRBV6-1 with TRBJ2-1, with 9 bases matching TRBD1. The ends lost 2 bases at V and 5 bases at J; junction bases unmatched: 16. The CDR3 sequence is 19 residues long. Germline CDR1 MNHNS, CDR2 SASEGT. The CDR3 DNA reads TGTGCCAGCAGTGAACTATGGTTCGCCGGGACAGGGCTTAACAATGAGCAGTTCTTC. Translated: CASSELWFAGTGLNNEQFF.

The V gene is TRBV28, the J gene TRBJ1-2; 7 bases match TRBD1. The V gene's germline CDR1 is MDHEN and CDR2 SYDVKM. J gave up 4 bases and V 1 base, and 12 bases lay outside the gene matches. The CDR3 extends over 17 amino acids. CDR3 nucleotide sequence: TGTGCCAGCAGTTTATCCTGGGGGGACAGCCTAACCTATGGCTACACCTTC. Its protein is CASSLSWGDSLTYGYTF.

There are a few counts of this clone. The chain is built from TRBV7-2 and TRBJ2-7, with 8 bases identical to TRBD2. The CDR3 totals 14 residues. Germline CDR1 is SGHTA and CDR2 is FQGNSA. J was trimmed by 2 bases and V by 5 bases; bases with no gene match: 5. The DNA of the CDR3 is TGTGCCAGCAGCCCTAGCGGGTCGCCCTACGAGCAGTACTTC. Translation gives CASSPSGSPYEQYF.

The chain links TRBV5-4 to TRBJ2-3; 11 bases map to TRBD2. The CDR3 covers 17 residues. Germline-derived CDR1 and CDR2 are SGHNT and YYREEE (reference sequence). V lost 6 bases to trimming and J lost 3 bases; unmatched junction nucleotides: 12. As DNA, the CDR3 is TGTGCCAGCATATACGTCGGGACTAGCGGACATACAGATACGCAGTATTTT. This translates into CASIYVGTSGHTDTQYF.

The chain joins TRBV18 to TRBJ2-2; D gene ambiguous. V lost 3 bases, J lost 2 bases, and 7 bases lay in between. The CDR3 loop spans 14 amino acids. CDR1 is KGHSH, CDR2 LQKENI, per germline. The CDR3 is CASSPASNTGELFF. DNA for the CDR3: TGTGCCAGCTCACCTGCCAGTAACACCGGGGAGCTGTTTTTT.

The rearrangement links TRBV29-1 to TRBJ2-2, with 12 nucleotides matching TRBD2. The CDR3 totals 14 residues. Germline V gene data show CDR1 as SQVTM and CDR2 as ANQGSEA. Germline trimming cut 6 bases from V and 8 bases from J; bases unmatched to any gene: 7. The CDR3 reads CSVATSGRKGELFF. The CDR3 DNA reads as TGCAGCGTCGCTACTAGCGGGAGGAAGGGGGAGCTGTTTTTT.

The J gene is TRBJ1-3, the V gene TRBV4-2, with 8 bases identical to TRBD1. The V gene end was trimmed by 4 bases and the J gene end by 4 bases; junction bases not matched to a gene: 9. Per the germline V gene, CDR1 is LGHNA and CDR2 is YNFKEQ. This CDR3 is built from 16 residues. The CDR3 sequence is CASSLRGQGAGNTIYF. As DNA, the CDR3 is TGTGCCAGCAGCCTCAGGGGGCAAGGTGCGGGAAACACCATATATTTT.

The V and J genes are TRBV5-4 and TRBJ2-7; TRBD2 matches 10 bases. The CDR3 is made up of 16 amino acids. J gave up 6 bases and V 2 bases, and 11 bases lay outside the gene matches. Germline CDR1 SGHNT, CDR2 YYREEE (reference sequence). The CDR3 DNA is TGTGCCAGCAGCTTAAATCTAGCGGGAGTAATGGGCGAGCAGTACTTC. Translation: CASSLNLAGVMGEQYF.

This chain uses TRBV30 with TRBJ2-1; 9 nucleotides line up with TRBD1. Per germline, CDR1 GTSNPN and CDR2 SVGIG (reference sequence). The length of the CDR3 is 13 residues. J lost 3 bases, V lost 8 bases, and 5 bases had no gene match. As DNA, the CDR3 is TGTGCCGGAACAGGGGGCGTCTACAATGAGCAGTTCTTC. It specifies CAGTGGVYNEQFF.

The chain is built from TRBV19 and TRBJ1-5; a possible D gene is TRBD1 (5 bases). Trimming removed 4 bases from V and 5 bases from J, with 15 bases in between. Germline CDR1 reads LNHDA; CDR2 reads SQIVND (reference sequence). The CDR3 totals 15 residues. The CDR3 DNA follows: TGTGCCAGTAGTACCGCTCAGGGAGGGTATCAGCCCCAGCATTTT. This translates into CASSTAQGGYQPQHF.

The rearrangement links TRBV6-1 to TRBJ2-7; D is possibly TRBD1 (6 bases). The CDR3 consists of 14 residues. The germline gives CDR1 MNHNS, CDR2 SASEGT. Trimming took 2 bases from V and 2 from J, leaving 10 bases between them. The CDR3 region is CASSEPRGTYEQYF. The CDR3 nucleotides read TGTGCCAGCAGTGAACCCAGGGGAACCTACGAGCAGTACTTC.

This chain links TRBV13 with TRBJ1-2, with 12 positions matching TRBD1. V lost 6 bases, J lost 8 bases, and 13 bases stayed unmatched. In germline, CDR1 is PRHDT, CDR2 FYEKMQ (reference sequence). The CDR3 has 16 residues. The CDR3 is CASSSPRDRGRGGYTF. Written as DNA, the CDR3 is TGTGCCAGCAGTAGTCCCCGGGACAGGGGGCGAGGGGGCTACACCTTC.

The chain links TRBV28 to TRBJ2-7, with 7 bases lining up with TRBD2. This CDR3 has 14 residues. V was clipped by 3 bases and J by 1 base; unmatched bases: 3. Germline values: CDR1 MDHEN, CDR2 SYDVKM. The CDR3: CASSLRRESYEQYF. For the CDR3, the DNA is TGTGCCAGCAGTTTGAGGCGGGAGTCCTACGAGCAGTACTTC.

The chain combines TRBV5-1 with TRBJ2-2; 16 nucleotides line up with TRBD2. CDR3 size: 20 residues. The V segment lost 4 bases and the J segment 7 bases; nucleotides outside the gene matches: 16. Germline V gene data show CDR1 as SGHRS and CDR2 as YFSETQ. The CDR3 reads CASSPTLPGLAGGPGGELFF. The DNA of the CDR3 is TGCGCCAGCAGCCCGACATTACCGGGACTAGCGGGAGGGCCCGGCGGGGAGCTGTTTTTT.

V gene TRBV7-2 combines with J gene TRBJ2-7, with D possibly TRBD1 on 6 matching bases. The CDR3 has 14 residues. The V end lost 2 bases, the J end lost 3 bases, and 11 bases lay between the germline ends. CDR1 is SGHTA and CDR2 is FQGNSA in the germline V gene. CDR3 nucleotide sequence: TGTGCCAGCAGCTTAACGCAGGGGAGCTACGAGCAGTACTTC. This codes for CASSLTQGSYEQYF.

The J gene is TRBJ2-2, the V gene TRBV28; D possibly corresponds to TRBD1 (6 bases). CDR1 is MDHEN and CDR2 is SYDVKM in the germline V gene. The CDR3 contains 12 residues. The CDR3 DNA follows: TGTGCTGGACAGAAAAACACCGGGGAGCTGTTTTTT. It yields the protein CAGQKNTGELFF. The variable domain in full, completed from reference TRBV28 and TRBJ2-2, reads DVKVTQSSRYLVKRTGEKVFLECVQDMDHENMFWYRQDPGLGLRLIYFSYDVKMKEKGDIPEGYSVSREKKERFSLILESASTNQTSMYLCAGQKNTGELFFGEGSRLTVL.

The rearrangement joins TRBV18 to TRBJ1-2, with unresolved D. Germline CDR1 KGHSH, CDR2 LQKENI. V lost 1 base and J 5 bases, leaving 11 bases between the germline ends. This CDR3 is 14 amino acids long. The CDR3 DNA reads TGTGCCAGCTCACCACAATCCGGTATATATGGCTACACCTTC. This sequence encodes CASSPQSGIYGYTF.

This chain uses TRBV15 with TRBJ2-7; TRBD2 aligns across 8 bases. Unmatched junction bases numbered 6, after V lost 0 bases and J lost 2 bases. The CDR3 loop spans 16 amino acids. CDR1 is LNHNV and CDR2 is YYDKDF in the germline V gene (reference sequence). CDR3: CATSRDLAGGTYEQYF. CDR3 bases: TGTGCCACCAGCAGAGACCTAGCGGGCGGAACCTACGAGCAGTACTTC.

The gene calls are TRBV7-2 and TRBJ2-1; D unresolved. V was clipped by 4 bases and J by 3 bases, with 16 bases between them. CDR1 and CDR2 (germline): SGHTA, FQGNSA. The CDR3 is 16 amino acids. The CDR3 region is CASSSIWPSGYNEQFF. The CDR3, as DNA: TGTGCCAGCAGCTCCATTTGGCCCTCGGGCTACAATGAGCAGTTCTTC.